This TCR beta chain was profiled in a study of T cell responses to AZD1222 COVID-19 vaccine. Study outcomes and limitations: Repertoires were collected only later (after the peak T cell response had occurred).

Points on this clone: Antigen specificity is unknown.

The germline V and J ends were trimmed by 3 bases and 10 bases, with 13 bases remaining between them. The CDR3 contains 14 residues. Germline CDR1 SNHLY, CDR2 FYNNEI. The assay was immunoSEQ multiplex PCR, and TCRdb's table has in-frame clones only and misses some. The data show some 99,000 clones, approximately 84% seen once. The sample here was peripheral blood, taken 28 days after the second AZD1222 dose. The rearrangement uses TRBV2 and TRBJ1-6; perhaps TRBD1 as D (5 bases). The TCR originated in an adult who received the AZD1222 COVID-19 vaccine. This chain's CDR3 is CASSESRARSPLHF. DNA for the CDR3: TGTGCCAGCAGTGAGTCCAGGGCGAGATCACCCCTCCACTTT. Filled out from reference TRBV2 and TRBJ1-6, the complete variable domain reads EPEVTQTPSHQVTQMGQEVILRCVPISNHLYFYWYRQILGQKVEFLVSFYNNEISEKSEIFDDQFSVERPDGSNFTLKIRSTKLEDSAMYFCASSESRARSPLHFGNGTRLTVT.